The T cell receptor beta chain under discussion was sequenced for a study of regulatory T cells in long-lasting Graves disease. Building the TCR beta libraries relied on iRepertoire HTBI primers, and CDR3 regions underwent Arm-PCR. In the original analysis: Samples revealed approximately 60 TRBV and 15 or so TRBJ segments. MiXCR, run by TCRdb on the multiplex PCR reads, gives a single entry per CDR3 protein. The V and J calls were not made by the authors but by TCRdb's processing. The table records 310,000 or so distinct CDR3 sequences, 20% to 25% of them present only once. Described time point: persistent/refractory GD, antithyroid drugs over 5 years with positive TRAb. After RNA was extracted from PBMCs, the TCR library was made from it. Germline lookup yields CDR1 SGHDN and CDR2 FVKESK. This CDR3 has 16 residues. Losses at the gene ends were 0 bases for V and 2 bases for J; bases not matched to a gene: 4.

This chain connects TRBV14 to TRBJ2-7, with 10 bases identical to TRBD2. Source: peripheral blood mononuclear cells (PBMCs), taken when the disease was refractory, from a patient treated with antithyroid drugs. The TCR was taken from a female donor with Graves disease. The CDR3 DNA reads TGTGCCAGCAGCCAAGATGAACTAGCGGGAACCTACGAGCAGTACTTC. As protein: CASSQDELAGTYEQYF.